This T cell receptor (beta chain) was sequenced during a study of CD8+ T cells in alopecia areata. Treatment defined: oral pan-JAK inhibitor, 5-10 mg twice daily. V shed 3 bases and J 6 bases; nucleotides not matched to a gene: 9. The CDR3 consists of 15 residues. The germline gives CDR1 MGHRA, CDR2 YSYEKL. It was cDNA, reverse transcribed from extracted RNA, that served as the sequencing template. Measured with immunoSEQ multiplex PCR; TCRdb has only the in-frame clones, and not every one. Of about 180,000 clones in the sample, approximately 50% are singletons; the top ten hold around a tenth. This specimen was CD8+ T cells sorted from blood, taken around week 53, from a patient treated with tofacitinib. The clonotype comes from a human donor with alopecia areata. V is TRBV4-1 and J is TRBJ1-2, with TRBD1 identical over 8 bases. The chain's CDR3 is CASSQYGQGNDGYTF. The DNA of the CDR3 is TGCGCCAGCAGCCAGTACGGACAGGGTAATGATGGCTACACCTTC.